A single sample gave rise to the 16 T cell receptor beta chains below, sequenced in a study of shared clonotypes between healthy human individuals. Generated by immunoSEQ multiplex PCR, the TCRdb table keeps only in-frame clones and is missing some. The sample shows around 2.5 million clones, approximately 94% of them seen only once. The sequencing input was naive CD4+ T cells from PBMCs. The sample's subset: CD45RA+ positively selected. The receptors come from a young man in good health. Some clones in this sample may be carry-over from other donors' samples.

The V and J genes are TRBV6-1 and TRBJ1-3; no definite D call. The germline gives CDR1 MNHNS, CDR2 SASEGT. The V gene lost 3 bases and the J gene lost 4 bases, with 16 bases spanning the gap. CDR3 size: 16 residues. The CDR3 DNA follows: TGTGCCAGCAGTGAGCAAGAACCTGGAAGCGGAAACACCATATATTTT. Amino acids: CASSEQEPGSGNTIYF.

About this clone itself: This same CDR3 is encoded by further DNA sequences in the sample. This chain uses TRBV29-1 with TRBJ2-3; 12 bases are a match to TRBD2. The CDR3 spans 13 residues. Germline V gives CDR1 SQVTM, CDR2 ANQGSEA. The ends lost 4 bases at V and 6 bases at J; junction bases unmatched: 2. CDR3 coding DNA: TGCAGCGTTGTCACTAGCGGGAGGGATACGCAGTATTTT. Amino acids: CSVVTSGRDTQYF.

This clone was detected a few times. This rearrangement joins TRBV6-1 to TRBJ1-1; D unresolved. Germline values: CDR1 MNHNS, CDR2 SASEGT. This CDR3 contains 12 residues. Trimming removed 5 bases at V and 10 bases at J, with 14 bases between. This CDR3 is CASSQLRVAAFF. The CDR3 coding sequence is TGTGCCAGCAGTCAATTGAGGGTAGCAGCTTTCTTT.

The CDR3 protein is CASSQEARGYQPQHF. The CDR3 DNA sequence: TGTGCCAGCAGCCAAGAGGCCAGGGGTTATCAGCCCCAGCATTTT. This chain joins TRBV21-1 and TRBJ1-5; the D call TRBD1 from the table was never checked on the DNA. TRBV21-1 is a listed pseudogene. The CDR3 extends over 15 amino acids.

This chain uses TRBV6-1 with TRBJ1-2; D uncertain. The CDR3 consists of 13 residues. Germline CDR1 MNHNS, CDR2 SASEGT. Trimming stripped 7 bases from V and 0 bases from J, with 9 bases between. CDR3 bases: TGTGCCAGCATCGCAATCGCTAACTATGGCTACACCTTC. Translated, it gives CASIAIANYGYTF.

To note about this clone: The same CDR3 is also encoded by other DNA sequences in this sample. The chain combines TRBV5-1 with TRBJ2-3, with a possible D match to TRBD1 (6 bases). This CDR3 has 15 amino acids. Trimming pared 0 bases from V and 2 bases from J, leaving 10 bases between. Germline V gene data show CDR1 as SGHRS and CDR2 as YFSETQ. This CDR3 is CASSLEGGPTDTQYF. Here the CDR3 DNA reads TGCGCCAGCAGCTTGGAAGGGGGACCCACAGATACGCAGTATTTT.

Here the CDR3 DNA reads TGTGCCAGCAGTGAAGAAGGACTAGCGGGGTACAATGAGCAGTTCTTC. The encoded protein is CASSEEGLAGYNEQFF. V is TRBV6-4 and J is TRBJ2-1; 12 nucleotides match TRBD2. Germline V gene sequence: CDR1 MRHNA, CDR2 SNTAGT. The length of the CDR3 is 16 residues. With 3 bases clipped from V and 4 bases from J, the junction kept 4 bases outside the gene matches.

The V gene is TRBV15, the J gene TRBJ2-5; 7 nucleotides match TRBD2. CDR3 length: 15 amino acids. Trimming removed 1 base from V and 2 bases from J; junction bases left unmatched: 4. The germline V gene has CDR1 LNHNV and CDR2 YYDKDF (reference sequence). The CDR3 region has the DNA TGTGCCACCAGCAGAGCGGGTAGCGGGCAAGAGACCCAGTACTTC. It codes for CATSRAGSGQETQYF.

V is TRBV28 and J is TRBJ1-2, with TRBD1 matching over 9 bases. With V trimmed by 2 bases and J by 7 bases, 8 bases remained unmatched. The CDR3 extends over 15 amino acids. In germline, CDR1 is MDHEN, CDR2 SYDVKM. In DNA, the CDR3 is TGTGCCAGCAGTTTAGGGACAGGGCGCTTAGGTGGCTACACCTTC. Translated: CASSLGTGRLGGYTF.

The CDR3: CASRQGRQALSSYNEQFF. For the CDR3, the DNA is TGTGCCAGCAGACAAGGGCGGCAGGCCTTAAGCTCCTACAATGAGCAGTTCTTC. The gene calls are TRBV7-9 and TRBJ2-1; D is unclear. The V end was cut by 6 bases, the J end by 0 bases, with 21 bases between. Germline V gene sequence: CDR1 SEHNR, CDR2 FQNEAQ (reference sequence). The CDR3 is 18 residues long.

As for this clone: The sample holds other DNA sequences that translate to the same CDR3. This sequence joins TRBV9 and TRBJ2-3; the match to TRBD1 covers 7 bases. This CDR3 spans 14 amino acids. The germline CDR1 and CDR2 sequences are SGDLS and YYNGEE. The trim removed 0 bases at V and 6 bases at J, leaving 4 bases unmatched. The CDR3 region has the DNA TGTGCCAGCAGCGTAGACAGGGGCGGCGATACGCAGTATTTT. Protein: CASSVDRGGDTQYF.

The rearrangement uses TRBV30 and TRBJ1-4; 7 bases line up with TRBD1. The V and J ends lost 7 bases and 6 bases, in that order; junction bases with no gene match: 8. The CDR3 is 13 residues long. Germline CDR1 is GTSNPN and CDR2 is SVGIG (reference sequence). The CDR3 nucleotides read TGTGCCTCGACAGGGAAGGTCGATGAAAAACTGTTTTTT. Translated, it gives CASTGKVDEKLFF.

The chain carries TRBV12-5 and TRBJ2-7; tentatively, D is TRBD1 or TRBD2 (5 bases each). The germline gives CDR1 LGHNT, CDR2 FRNRAP. The CDR3 consists of 16 residues. The V and J ends lost 7 bases and 3 bases respectively, with 22 bases between them. CDR3 amino acids: CASVFPGKRQNYEQYF. DNA of the CDR3: TGTGCTAGTGTGTTCCCGGGGAAGCGACAGAACTACGAGCAGTACTTC.

This CDR3 is CASSPGLIRGAGANVLTF. CDR3 in DNA: TGTGCCAGCAGCCCCGGTCTCATTCGGGGGGCGGGGGCCAACGTCCTGACTTTC. This chain joins TRBV7-8 and TRBJ2-6; a weak D match, TRBD2 (7 bases). Germline CDR1 SGHVS, CDR2 FQNEAQ. The germline V and J ends were trimmed by 5 bases and 4 bases, with 21 bases remaining between them. The CDR3 consists of 18 residues.

This sequence joins TRBV5-1 and TRBJ1-3; D is unclear. The germline V and J ends were trimmed by 1 base and 4 bases, with 9 bases remaining between them. The CDR3 covers 14 residues. Germline CDR1 and CDR2: SGHRS and YFSETQ. The CDR3 nucleotides read TGCGCCAGCAGCTTGTCCCCAATCGGAAACACCATATATTTT. Translated, it gives CASSLSPIGNTIYF. Full variable domain (outside the CDR3, taken from reference TRBV5-1 and TRBJ1-3): KAGVTQTPRYLIKTRGQQVTLSCSPISGHRSVSWYQQTPGQGLQFLFEYFSETQRNKGNFPGRFSGRQFSNSRSEMNVSTLELGDSALYLCASSLSPIGNTIYFGEGSWLTVV.

This clone appeared a few times. This chain links TRBV2 with TRBJ2-2; 8 nucleotides align to TRBD1. J lost 7 bases, V lost 10 bases, and 8 bases had no gene match. This CDR3 spans 13 amino acids. From germline, CDR1 is SNHLY and CDR2 FYNNEI. The CDR3 bases are TGTGCCAAAGGACAGGGATGGGGCGGGGAGCTGTTTTTT. Its translation is CAKGQGWGGELFF.